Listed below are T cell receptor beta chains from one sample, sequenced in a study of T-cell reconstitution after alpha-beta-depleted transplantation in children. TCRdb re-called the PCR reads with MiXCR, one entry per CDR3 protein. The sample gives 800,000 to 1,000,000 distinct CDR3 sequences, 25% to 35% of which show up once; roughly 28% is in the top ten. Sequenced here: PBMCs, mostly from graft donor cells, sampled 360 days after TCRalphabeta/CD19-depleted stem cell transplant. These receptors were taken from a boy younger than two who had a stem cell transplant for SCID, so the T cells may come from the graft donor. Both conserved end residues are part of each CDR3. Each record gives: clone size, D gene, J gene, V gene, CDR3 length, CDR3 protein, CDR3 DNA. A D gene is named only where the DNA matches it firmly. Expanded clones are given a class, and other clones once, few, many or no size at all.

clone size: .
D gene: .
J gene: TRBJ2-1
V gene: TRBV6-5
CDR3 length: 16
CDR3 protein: CASSYSQGKAYNEQFF
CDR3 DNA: TGTGCCAGCAGTTACTCCCAAGGGAAGGCCTACAATGAGCAGTTCTTC

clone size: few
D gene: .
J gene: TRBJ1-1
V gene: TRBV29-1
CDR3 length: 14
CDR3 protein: CSGKRDPLNTEAFF
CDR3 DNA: TGCAGCGGGAAGAGGGACCCCTTGAACACTGAAGCTTTCTTT

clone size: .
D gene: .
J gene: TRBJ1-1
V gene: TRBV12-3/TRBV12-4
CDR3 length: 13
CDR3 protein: CASSPQADLEAFF
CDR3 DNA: TGTGCCAGCAGCCCTCAAGCTGACCTTGAAGCTTTCTTT

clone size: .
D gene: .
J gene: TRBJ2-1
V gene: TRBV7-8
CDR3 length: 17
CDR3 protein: CASSPATDSPPYNEQFF
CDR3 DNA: TGTGCCAGCAGCCCAGCGACTGACTCTCCTCCCTACAATGAGCAGTTCTTC

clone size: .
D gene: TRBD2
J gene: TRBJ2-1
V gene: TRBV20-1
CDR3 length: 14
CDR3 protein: CSASDRGGYGEQFF
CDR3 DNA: TGCAGTGCCAGTGATCGGGGGGGGTACGGTGAGCAGTTCTTC

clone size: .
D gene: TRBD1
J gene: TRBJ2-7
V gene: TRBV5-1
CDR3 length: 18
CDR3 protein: CASSLVVKGQGGPYEQYF
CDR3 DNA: TGCGCCAGCAGCTTGGTGGTAAAAGGACAGGGGGGGCCCTACGAGCAGTACTTC

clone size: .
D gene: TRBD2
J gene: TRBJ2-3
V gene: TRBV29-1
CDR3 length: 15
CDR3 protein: CSVGGLVARTDTQYF
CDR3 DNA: TGCAGCGTTGGGGGACTAGTGGCACGCACAGATACGCAGTATTTT

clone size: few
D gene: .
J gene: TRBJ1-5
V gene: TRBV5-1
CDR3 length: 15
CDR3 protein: CASSLEGSGNQPQHF
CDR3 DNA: TGCGCCAGCAGCTTGGAAGGGTCAGGGAATCAGCCCCAGCATTTT

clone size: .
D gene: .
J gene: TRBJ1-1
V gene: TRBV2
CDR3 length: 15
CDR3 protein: CATSDSRGKNTEAFF
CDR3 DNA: TGTGCCACCAGCGACTCCAGGGGCAAGAACACTGAAGCTTTCTTT

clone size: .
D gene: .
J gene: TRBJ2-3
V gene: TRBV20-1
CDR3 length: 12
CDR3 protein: CSARVMGGTQYF
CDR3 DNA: TGCAGTGCTAGGGTTATGGGGGGTACGCAGTATTTT

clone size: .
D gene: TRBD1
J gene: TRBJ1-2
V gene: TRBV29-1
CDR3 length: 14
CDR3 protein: CSVASTGINYGYTF
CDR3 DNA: TGCAGCGTAGCGTCGACAGGGATTAACTATGGCTACACCTTC

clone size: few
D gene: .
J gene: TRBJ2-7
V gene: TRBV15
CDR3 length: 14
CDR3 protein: CATRRGDGHYEQYF
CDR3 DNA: TGTGCCACCAGGAGAGGGGACGGTCACTACGAGCAGTACTTC

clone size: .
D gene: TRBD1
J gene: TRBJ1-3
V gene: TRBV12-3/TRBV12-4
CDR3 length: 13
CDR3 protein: CASSKGQGNTIYF
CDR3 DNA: TGTGCCAGCAGTAAGGGACAGGGAAACACCATATATTTT

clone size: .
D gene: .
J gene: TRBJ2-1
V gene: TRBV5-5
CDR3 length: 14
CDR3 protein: CASTVNGGFGEQFF
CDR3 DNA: TGTGCCAGCACCGTCAATGGGGGGTTTGGTGAGCAGTTCTTC

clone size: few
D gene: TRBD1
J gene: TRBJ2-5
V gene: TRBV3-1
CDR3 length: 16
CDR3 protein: CASSQDLGQAGETQYF
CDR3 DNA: TGTGCCAGCAGCCAAGATTTAGGACAGGCGGGAGAGACCCAGTACTTC

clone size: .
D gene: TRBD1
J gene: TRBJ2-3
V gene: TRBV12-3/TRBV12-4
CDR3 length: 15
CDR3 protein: CASSFPGGPPDTQYF
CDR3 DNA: TGTGCCAGCAGTTTCCCAGGGGGCCCACCAGATACGCAGTATTTT

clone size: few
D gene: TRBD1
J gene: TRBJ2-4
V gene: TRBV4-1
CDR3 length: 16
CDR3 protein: CASSPGQGPAKNIQYF
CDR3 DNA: TGCGCCAGCAGCCCAGGACAGGGGCCAGCCAAAAACATTCAGTACTTC

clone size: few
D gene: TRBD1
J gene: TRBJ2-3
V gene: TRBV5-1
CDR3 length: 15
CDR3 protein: CASSFDRGLGDTQYF
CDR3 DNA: TGCGCCAGCAGCTTCGACAGGGGGCTGGGGGATACGCAGTATTTT

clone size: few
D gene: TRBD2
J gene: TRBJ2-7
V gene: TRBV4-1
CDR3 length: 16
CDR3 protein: CASSQGAGTTSYEQYF
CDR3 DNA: TGCGCCAGCAGCCAAGGGGCAGGGACTACCTCCTACGAGCAGTACTTC

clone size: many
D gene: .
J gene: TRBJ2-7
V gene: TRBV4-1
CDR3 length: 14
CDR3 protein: CASSPLDNSYEQYF
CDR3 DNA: TGCGCCAGCAGCCCTCTGGACAACTCCTACGAGCAGTACTTC

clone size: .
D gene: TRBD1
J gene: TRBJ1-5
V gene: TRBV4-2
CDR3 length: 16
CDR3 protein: CASSQINRGGNQPQHF
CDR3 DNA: TGTGCCAGCAGCCAGATTAACAGGGGTGGCAATCAGCCCCAGCATTTT

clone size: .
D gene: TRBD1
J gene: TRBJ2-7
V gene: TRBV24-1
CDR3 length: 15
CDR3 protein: CATSETGTESYEQYF
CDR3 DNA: TGTGCCACCAGTGAAACCGGGACAGAGAGCTACGAGCAGTACTTC

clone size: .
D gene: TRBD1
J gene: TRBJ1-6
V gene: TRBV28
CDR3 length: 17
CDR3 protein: CASSPPVDREGNSPLHF
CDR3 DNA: TGTGCCAGCAGTCCCCCCGTGGACAGGGAGGGAAATTCACCCCTCCACTTT

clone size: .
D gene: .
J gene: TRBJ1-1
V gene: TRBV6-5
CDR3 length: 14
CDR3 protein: CASSYSKRRTEAFF
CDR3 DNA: TGTGCCAGCAGTTACTCGAAACGGCGGACCGAAGCTTTCTTT

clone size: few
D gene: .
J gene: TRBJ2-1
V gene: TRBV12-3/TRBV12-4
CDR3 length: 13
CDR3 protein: CASSLQQGNEQFF
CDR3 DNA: TGTGCCAGCAGTCTGCAACAGGGAAATGAGCAGTTCTTC

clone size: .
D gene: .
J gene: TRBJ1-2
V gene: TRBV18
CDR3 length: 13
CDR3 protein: CASSPGPGLGYTF
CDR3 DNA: TGTGCCAGCTCACCAGGGCCAGGGCTCGGCTACACCTTC

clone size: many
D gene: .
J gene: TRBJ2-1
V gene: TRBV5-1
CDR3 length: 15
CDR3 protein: CASSLEGRSYNEQFF
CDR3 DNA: TGCGCCAGCAGCTTGGAGGGGCGCTCCTACAATGAGCAGTTCTTC

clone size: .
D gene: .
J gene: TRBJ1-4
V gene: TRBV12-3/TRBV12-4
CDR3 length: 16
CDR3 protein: CASSLGRRGIGEKLFF
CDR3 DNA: TGTGCCAGCAGTTTAGGGCGGAGGGGGATCGGCGAAAAACTGTTTTTT

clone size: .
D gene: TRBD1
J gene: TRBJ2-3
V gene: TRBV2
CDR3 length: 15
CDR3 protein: CASSPGTAGTDTQYF
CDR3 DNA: TGTGCCAGCAGCCCGGGGACAGCTGGCACAGATACGCAGTATTTT

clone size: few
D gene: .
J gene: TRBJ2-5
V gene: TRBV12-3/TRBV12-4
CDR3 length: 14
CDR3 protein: CASSLPRGRETQYF
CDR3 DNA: TGTGCCAGCAGTTTACCCCGGGGTCGGGAGACCCAGTACTTC

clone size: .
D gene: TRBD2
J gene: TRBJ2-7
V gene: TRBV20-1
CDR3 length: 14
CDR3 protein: CSARVGTSLHEQYF
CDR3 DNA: TGCAGTGCGAGAGTGGGGACTAGTCTCCACGAGCAGTACTTC

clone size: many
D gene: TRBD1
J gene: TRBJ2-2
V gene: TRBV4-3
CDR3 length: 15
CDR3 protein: CASSQEGTEAGELFF
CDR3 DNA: TGCGCCAGCAGCCAAGAGGGGACAGAGGCCGGGGAGCTGTTTTTT

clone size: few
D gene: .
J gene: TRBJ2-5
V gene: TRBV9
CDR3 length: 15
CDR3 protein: CASSVDPGNQETQYF
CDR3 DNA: TGTGCCAGCAGCGTAGATCCAGGGAACCAAGAGACCCAGTACTTC

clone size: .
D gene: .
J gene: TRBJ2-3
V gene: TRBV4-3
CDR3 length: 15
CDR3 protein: CASSQGDHPGDTQYF
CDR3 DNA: TGCGCCAGCAGCCAAGGGGACCACCCCGGGGATACGCAGTATTTT

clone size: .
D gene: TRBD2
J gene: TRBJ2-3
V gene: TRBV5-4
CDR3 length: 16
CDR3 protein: CASSFGGELGTDTQYF
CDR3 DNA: TGTGCCAGCAGCTTTGGGGGGGAGTTAGGCACAGATACGCAGTATTTT

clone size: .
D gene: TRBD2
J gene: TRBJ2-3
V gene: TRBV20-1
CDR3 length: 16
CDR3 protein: CSASPPVAGGTDTQYF
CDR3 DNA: TGCAGTGCTAGCCCCCCGGTAGCGGGAGGCACAGATACGCAGTATTTT

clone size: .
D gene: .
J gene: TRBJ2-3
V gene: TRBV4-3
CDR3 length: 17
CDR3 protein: CASSQDPADSFTDTQYF
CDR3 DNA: TGCGCCAGCAGCCAAGACCCTGCGGATTCCTTCACAGATACGCAGTATTTT

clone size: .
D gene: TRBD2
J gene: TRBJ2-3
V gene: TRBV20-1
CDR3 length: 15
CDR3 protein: CSAEGSGGSGDTQYF
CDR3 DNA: TGCAGTGCCGAGGGTAGCGGGGGGTCGGGAGATACGCAGTATTTT

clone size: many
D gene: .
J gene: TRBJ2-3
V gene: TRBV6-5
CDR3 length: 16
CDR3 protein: CASSYSMGGAADTQYF
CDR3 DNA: TGTGCCAGCAGTTACTCGATGGGGGGGGCGGCAGATACGCAGTATTTT

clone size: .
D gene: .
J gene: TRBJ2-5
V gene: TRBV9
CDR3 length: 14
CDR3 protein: CASSSSGVQETQYF
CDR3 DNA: TGTGCCAGCAGCTCGTCAGGGGTTCAAGAGACCCAGTACTTC

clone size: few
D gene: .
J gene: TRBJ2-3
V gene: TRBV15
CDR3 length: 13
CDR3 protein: CATGGSGTDTQYF
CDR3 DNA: TGTGCCACCGGGGGAAGCGGCACAGATACGCAGTATTTT

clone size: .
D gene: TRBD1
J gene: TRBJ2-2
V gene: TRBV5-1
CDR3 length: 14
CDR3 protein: CASMGQGNTGELFF
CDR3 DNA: TGCGCCAGCATGGGACAGGGCAACACCGGGGAGCTGTTTTTT

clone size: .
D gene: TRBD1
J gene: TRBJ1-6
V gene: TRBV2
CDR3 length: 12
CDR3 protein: CASSRTGIPLHF
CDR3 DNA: TGTGCCAGCAGTCGGACAGGGATCCCCCTCCACTTT

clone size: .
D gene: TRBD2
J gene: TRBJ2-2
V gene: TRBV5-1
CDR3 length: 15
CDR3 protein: CASSTGLVATGELFF
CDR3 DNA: TGCGCCAGCAGCACAGGACTAGTAGCCACCGGGGAGCTGTTTTTT

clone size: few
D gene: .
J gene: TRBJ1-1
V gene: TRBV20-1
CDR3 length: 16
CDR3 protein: CSARDWGDPPNTEAFF
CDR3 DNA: TGCAGTGCTAGAGATTGGGGGGACCCACCCAACACTGAAGCTTTCTTT

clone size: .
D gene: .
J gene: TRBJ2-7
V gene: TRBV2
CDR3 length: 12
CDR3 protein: CASSGTEYEQYF
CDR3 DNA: TGTGCCAGCAGTGGGACTGAGTACGAGCAGTACTTC

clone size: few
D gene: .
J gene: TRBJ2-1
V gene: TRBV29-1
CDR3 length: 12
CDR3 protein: CSVEGQGGEQFF
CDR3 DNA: TGCAGCGTTGAAGGTCAAGGGGGTGAGCAGTTCTTC

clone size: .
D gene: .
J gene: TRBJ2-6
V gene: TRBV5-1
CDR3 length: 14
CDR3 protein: CASSLTVGANVLTF
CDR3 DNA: TGCGCCAGCAGCCTGACGGTGGGGGCCAACGTCCTGACTTTC

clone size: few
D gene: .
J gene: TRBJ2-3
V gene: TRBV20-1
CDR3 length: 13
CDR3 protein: CSATTLDFYTQYF
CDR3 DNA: TGCAGTGCTACTACCTTGGATTTCTATACGCAGTATTTT